These 20 T cell receptor beta chains came from one sample sequenced in a study of T cell responses to AZD1222 COVID-19 vaccine. Assay used: immunoSEQ multiplex PCR; TCRdb lists only in-frame clones, some missing. The table includes under 200,000 clones, 85% to 95% detected once. Sequencing was performed on peripheral blood, taken on day 0 of AZD1222 vaccination. Receptors originate from an adult in good health.

This clone was counted once. The chain carries TRBV5-4 and TRBJ2-7; 12 bases match TRBD2. CDR1 SGHNT and CDR2 YYREEE come from the germline V gene (reference sequence). CDR3 length equals 14 residues. The J segment lost 2 bases and the V segment lost 4 bases, leaving 1 base of the junction unmatched. The CDR3: CASSLAGGPYEQYF. The CDR3 DNA reads as TGTGCCAGCAGCCTAGCGGGGGGGCCCTACGAGCAGTACTTC.

The gene calls are TRBV27 and TRBJ1-5; D gene unclear. The V end lost 5 bases, the J end lost 6 bases, and 17 bases lay between the germline ends. CDR1 is MNHEY, CDR2 SMNVEV, per germline (reference sequence). The CDR3 extends over 15 amino acids. The CDR3 reads CASSLSPVSGQPQHF. The DNA of the CDR3 is TGTGCCAGCAGTCTCTCCCCGGTATCGGGTCAGCCCCAGCATTTT.

The chain joins TRBV7-2 to TRBJ1-1, with D unresolved. Per the germline V gene, CDR1 is SGHTA and CDR2 is FQGNSA. The CDR3 consists of 13 residues. The germline V and J ends were trimmed by 5 bases and 1 base, with 8 bases remaining between them. The DNA for the CDR3 is TGTGCCAGCAGCCGGAGTCAGAACACTGAAGCTTTCTTT. This encodes CASSRSQNTEAFF.

The gene calls are TRBV6-1 and TRBJ1-1; a possible D gene is TRBD1 (5 bases). Germline V gene sequence: CDR1 MNHNS, CDR2 SASEGT. CDR3 size: 12 residues. V was cut by 1 base and J by 11 bases, with 11 bases left in between. CDR3 coding DNA: TGTGCCAGCAGTGAAGGGGCAGGGATGGCTTTCTTT. It encodes CASSEGAGMAFF.

This clone appeared once. V is TRBV7-9 and J is TRBJ1-6; TRBD1 might be the D (6 bases). Germline V lookup: CDR1 SEHNR, CDR2 FQNEAQ (reference sequence). This CDR3 comprises 16 residues. The ends were cut back, 3 bases at V and 6 bases at J, with 15 bases in the middle. CDR3 residues: CASSFDSTGGNSPLHF. The CDR3 bases are TGTGCCAGCAGCTTTGATTCGACAGGCGGTAATTCACCCCTCCACTTT. Filled out from reference TRBV7-9 and TRBJ1-6, the complete variable domain reads DTGVSQNPRHKITKRGQNVTFRCDPISEHNRLYWYRQTLGQGPEFLTYFQNEAQLEKSRLLSDRFSAERPKGSFSTLEIQRTEQGDSAMYLCASSFDSTGGNSPLHFGNGTRLTVT.

CDR3 DNA sequence: TGCAGCGTTGTTGGGGAGGTAGCATACGAGCAGTACTTC. As protein: CSVVGEVAYEQYF. The chain employs TRBV29-1 and TRBJ2-7, with D perhaps TRBD2 (6 bases). This CDR3 spans 13 amino acids. The V gene's germline CDR1 is SQVTM and CDR2 ANQGSEA. V lost 4 bases and J lost 4, with 14 bases in between.

V gene TRBV28 combines with J gene TRBJ1-1, with TRBD1 identical over 9 bases. The CDR3 totals 15 residues. V dropped 2 bases and J dropped 4; count of bases not matched to a gene: 5. Looked up from germline, CDR1 is MDHEN and CDR2 is SYDVKM. CDR3 residues: CASSLKRDRVTEAFF. For the CDR3, the DNA is TGTGCCAGCAGTTTAAAAAGGGACAGGGTCACTGAAGCTTTCTTT.

The genes are TRBV6-2 or TRBV6-3 and TRBJ1-5; TRBD1 might be the D (5 bases). The CDR3 sequence is 15 residues long. In germline, CDR1 is MNHEY, CDR2 SVGEGT. V was clipped by 3 bases and J by 3 bases, with 12 bases between them. CDR3 amino acids: CASSYTAGSNQPQHF. CDR3 bases: TGTGCCAGCAGTTATACGGCAGGGTCCAATCAGCCCCAGCATTTT.

The chain combines TRBV2 with TRBJ1-3; D might be TRBD1 (6 bases). Germline CDR1 is SNHLY and CDR2 is FYNNEI. V was shortened by 3 bases and J by 0 bases, with 9 bases between the two germline ends. The CDR3 has 15 residues. The chain's CDR3 is CASSDRGPSGNTIYF. The CDR3 coding sequence is TGTGCCAGCAGTGATCGGGGGCCCTCTGGAAACACCATATATTTT. The full variable domain, rest sourced from reference TRBV2 and TRBJ1-3, is EPEVTQTPSHQVTQMGQEVILRCVPISNHLYFYWYRQILGQKVEFLVSFYNNEISEKSEIFDDQFSVERPDGSNFTLKIRSTKLEDSAMYFCASSDRGPSGNTIYFGEGSWLTVV.

V usage is TRBV24-1 and J usage is TRBJ2-2, with TRBD1 identical over 7 bases. From germline, CDR1 is KGHDR and CDR2 SFDVKD. Trimming removed 2 bases from V and 0 bases from J; junction bases left unmatched: 2. The CDR3 sequence is 16 residues long. This chain's CDR3 is CATSDSQGANTGELFF. CDR3 DNA sequence: TGTGCCACCAGTGATTCGCAGGGGGCGAACACCGGGGAGCTGTTTTTT.

This chain joins TRBV10-3 and TRBJ1-5; no clear D gene. The V end was cut by 6 bases, the J end by 2 bases, with 17 bases between. Germline CDR1 is ENHRY and CDR2 is SYGVKD. The CDR3 sequence is 16 residues long. CDR3 protein: CAISRGTGTGNQPQHF. CDR3 DNA sequence: TGTGCCATCAGCCGCGGCACTGGCACTGGCAATCAGCCCCAGCATTTT.

The chain couples TRBV27 to TRBJ2-3; D possibly corresponds to TRBD2 (6 bases). V lost 2 bases and J lost 1, with 10 bases in between. The CDR3 has 15 residues. CDR1 and CDR2 from the germline V gene are MNHEY and SMNVEV (reference sequence). This chain's CDR3 is CASSLVGGGTDTQYF. In nucleotides, the CDR3 is TGTGCCAGCAGTTTAGTCGGGGGAGGCACAGATACGCAGTATTTT.

The chain carries TRBV18 and TRBJ1-1, with no clear D. The CDR3 extends over 12 amino acids. V gave up 3 bases and J gave up 1 base, with 3 bases separating them. Germline lookup yields CDR1 KGHSH and CDR2 LQKENI. Here the CDR3 reads CASSPANTEAFF. The DNA of the CDR3 is TGTGCCAGCTCACCTGCGAACACTGAAGCTTTCTTT.

This clone was counted once. The chain carries TRBV4-1 and TRBJ1-4; 9 nucleotides match TRBD1. J gave up 0 bases and V 4 bases, and 15 bases lay outside the gene matches. The CDR3 covers 20 residues. Per the germline V gene, CDR1 is MGHRA and CDR2 is YSYEKL. CDR3: CASSLLSPGTGTATNEKLFF. Here the CDR3 DNA reads TGCGCCAGCAGCCTACTCAGCCCTGGGACAGGGACTGCAACTAATGAAAAACTGTTTTTT.

This clone was seen just once. The chain employs TRBV2 and TRBJ1-5; a possible D gene is TRBD1 (6 bases). This CDR3 is built from 12 residues. V was cut by 7 bases and J by 6 bases, with 10 bases left in between. The germline V gene encodes CDR1 SNHLY and CDR2 FYNNEI. The CDR3 region has the DNA TGTGCCAGCAAAGGGGGAGCTCAGCCCCAGCATTTT. Protein: CASKGGAQPQHF.

V and J are TRBV3-1 (or the pseudogene TRBV3-2) and TRBJ1-1; D may be TRBD1 (5 bases). The V and J ends lost 8 bases and 5 bases respectively, with 15 bases between them. This CDR3 region has 13 residues. Germline V gene sequence: CDR1 LGHDT, CDR2 YNNKEL (reference sequence). The CDR3 loop is CASCRVGGTEAFF. The CDR3 DNA is TGTGCCAGCTGCCGGGTGGGGGGGACTGAAGCTTTCTTT.

This chain joins TRBV3-1 (or the pseudogene TRBV3-2) and TRBJ1-4; possibly TRBD1 for D (5 bases). This CDR3 has 12 residues. Germline V gene data show CDR1 as LGHDT and CDR2 as YNNKEL (reference sequence). Trimming stripped 6 bases from V and 11 bases from J, with 13 bases between. The CDR3 sequence: CASSSAGEKLFF. In nucleotides, the CDR3 is TGTGCCAGCAGTTCGGCGGGGGAGAAACTGTTTTTT.

This chain links TRBV6-5 with TRBJ1-1, with no clear D. There are 11 residues in the CDR3. V lost 7 bases, J lost 1 base, and 4 bases lay in between. CDR1 is MNHEY, CDR2 SVGAGI, per germline. CDR3 sequence reads: CASNKNTEAFF. The CDR3 DNA follows: TGTGCCAGCAACAAGAACACTGAAGCTTTCTTT.

The V and J genes are TRBV5-6 and TRBJ1-3; the match to TRBD1 covers 7 bases. J lost 0 bases, V lost 0 bases, and 3 bases had no gene match. This CDR3 region has 16 residues. Germline values: CDR1 SGHDT, CDR2 YYEEEE. The DNA of the CDR3 is TGTGCCAGCAGCTTGGAGGGGGCAGTCTCTGGAAACACCATATATTTT. Its protein is CASSLEGAVSGNTIYF.

This clone was seen once. V is TRBV6-4 and J is TRBJ2-2; 12 nucleotides line up with TRBD2. V dropped 4 bases and J dropped 4; count of bases not matched to a gene: 4. This CDR3 is 16 amino acids long. Per germline, CDR1 MRHNA and CDR2 SNTAGT. CDR3 sequence: CASSARTSGVTGELFF. The CDR3 bases are TGTGCCAGCAGTGCCCGGACTAGCGGGGTCACCGGGGAGCTGTTTTTT.